This T cell receptor (beta chain) was sequenced in a study of tissue T cells after allogeneic stem cell transplantation. Study-level background: Graft-versus-host disease patients received grafts, several unmodified and three CD34-selected to deplete T cells.

CDR1 is WNHNN, CDR2 SYGVQD, per germline (reference sequence). Trimming at V came to 4 bases and at J to 2 bases, leaving 4 bases not matched to a gene. The CDR3 contains 14 residues. General study results and limits: Shared clones across patients were few; motif clustering revealed tissue-specific shared signatures. Only a limited share of tissue TCRs appeared in blood or spleen.

Enrolled prospectively were adult allogeneic hematopoietic cell transplant recipients whose graft-versus-host disease was steroid-refractory. This clone is large by share. Its antigen is not identified. CDR3 sequences, V/J genes, frequencies and template counts came from survey-depth TCRbeta sequencing. The method was immunoSEQ multiplex PCR; TCRdb's version includes in-frame clones alone and lacks a portion of them. The profile covers roughly 1,000 clones, with about 45% appearing a single time and 49% taken by the ten largest. This specimen consisted of kidney tissue, obtained at autopsy. The chain couples TRBV10-1 to TRBJ2-5; 7 nucleotides match TRBD2. The receptor was derived from a female patient aged 40-75 years with steroid-refractory graft-versus-host disease after an allogeneic stem cell transplant. Some T cells may have come from the graft donor. CDR3 sequence: CASSGGGYQETQYF. CDR3 nucleotides: TGCGCCAGCAGTGGGGGAGGGTATCAAGAGACCCAGTACTTC.